This entry features one T cell receptor beta chain sequence. The junction shows a germline mismatch at one end, possibly a read error. This sample is part of a study of blood T cell repertoires in COVID-19. Study details: Collection of acute and convalescent COVID-19 samples took place in the United States, Italy and Spain. The analysed material was cDNA or gDNA that came from T cells, B-cell-depleted T cells, or PBMCs.

CDR1 is MNHNY, CDR2 SVGAGI, per germline (reference sequence). This CDR3 spans 16 amino acids. The assay was immunoSEQ multiplex PCR, and TCRdb's table has in-frame clones only and misses some. The data hold 50,000 to 85,000 clones, with about 82% observed a single time. This TCR was recovered from a human donor in a cohort sampled during active COVID-19. J is TRBJ2-7 and V is TRBV6-6, with TRBD2 matching over 11 bases. Sample: peripheral blood. CDR3 DNA: TGTGCCAGCAGTCACTCCGGGACTAGCGGCACCTACGAGCAGTACTTC. Residues: CASSHSGTSGTYEQYF.